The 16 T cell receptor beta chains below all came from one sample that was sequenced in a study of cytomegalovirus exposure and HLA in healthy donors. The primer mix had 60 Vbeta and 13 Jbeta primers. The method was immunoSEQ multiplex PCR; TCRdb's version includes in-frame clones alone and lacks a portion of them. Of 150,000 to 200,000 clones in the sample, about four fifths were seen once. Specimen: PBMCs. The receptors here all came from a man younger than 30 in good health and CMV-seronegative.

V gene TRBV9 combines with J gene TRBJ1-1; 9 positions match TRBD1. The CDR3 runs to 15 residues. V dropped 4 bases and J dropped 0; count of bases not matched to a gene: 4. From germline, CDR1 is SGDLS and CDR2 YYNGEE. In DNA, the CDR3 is TGTGCCAGCAGCCCCCGGACAGGGGTGAACACTGAAGCTTTCTTT. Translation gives CASSPRTGVNTEAFF.

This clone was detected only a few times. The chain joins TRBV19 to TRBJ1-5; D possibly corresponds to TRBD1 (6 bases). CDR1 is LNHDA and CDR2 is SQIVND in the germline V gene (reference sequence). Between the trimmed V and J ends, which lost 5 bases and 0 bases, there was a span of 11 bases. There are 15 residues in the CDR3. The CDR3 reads CASSEQGYSNQPQHF. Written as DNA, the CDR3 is TGTGCCAGTAGTGAACAGGGATATAGCAATCAGCCCCAGCATTTT.

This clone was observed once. The CDR3 region is CASSEQGVITEAFF. CDR3 bases: TGTGCCAGTAGTGAACAGGGGGTGATCACTGAAGCTTTCTTT. The V gene is TRBV19, the J gene TRBJ1-1; 8 positions match TRBD1. Trimming took 5 bases from V and 4 from J; bases not matched to a gene: 6. Germline CDR1 reads LNHDA; CDR2 reads SQIVND (reference sequence). The CDR3 sequence is 14 residues long. Full variable domain (outside the CDR3, taken from reference TRBV19 and TRBJ1-1): DGGITQSPKYLFRKEGQNVTLSCEQNLNHDAMYWYRQDPGQGLRLIYYSQIVNDFQKGDIAEGYSVSREKKESFPLTVTSAQKNPTAFYLCASSEQGVITEAFFGQGTRLTVV.

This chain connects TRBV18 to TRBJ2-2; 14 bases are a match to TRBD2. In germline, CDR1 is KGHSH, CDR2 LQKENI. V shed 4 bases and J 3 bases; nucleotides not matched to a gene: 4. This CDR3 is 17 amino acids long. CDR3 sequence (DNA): TGTGCCAGCTCACGGACTAGCGGGAGGAGGGACACCGGGGAGCTGTTTTTT. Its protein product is CASSRTSGRRDTGELFF. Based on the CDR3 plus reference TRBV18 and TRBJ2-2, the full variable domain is NAGVMQNPRHLVRRRGQEARLRCSPMKGHSHVYWYRQLPEEGLKFMVYLQKENIIDESGMPKERFSAEFPKEGPSILRIQQVVRGDSAAYFCASSRTSGRRDTGELFFGEGSRLTVL.

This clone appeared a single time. The CDR3, as DNA: TGTGCCAGCAGCCTCGGCGGGAGGAAGGAGGAGACCCAGTACTTC. Protein: CASSLGGRKEETQYF. J is TRBJ2-5 and V is TRBV7-2; 8 bases fit TRBD2. V gave up 5 bases and J gave up 5 bases; unmatched junction bases: 10. CDR1 SGHTA and CDR2 FQGNSA come from the germline V gene. The CDR3 extends over 15 amino acids.

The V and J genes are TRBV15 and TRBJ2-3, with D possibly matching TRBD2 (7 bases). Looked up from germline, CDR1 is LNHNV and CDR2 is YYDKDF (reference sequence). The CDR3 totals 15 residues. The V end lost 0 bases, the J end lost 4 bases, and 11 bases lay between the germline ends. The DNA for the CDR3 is TGTGCCACCAGCAGAGATAGGGGGGGCGCAGATACGCAGTATTTT. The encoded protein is CATSRDRGGADTQYF.

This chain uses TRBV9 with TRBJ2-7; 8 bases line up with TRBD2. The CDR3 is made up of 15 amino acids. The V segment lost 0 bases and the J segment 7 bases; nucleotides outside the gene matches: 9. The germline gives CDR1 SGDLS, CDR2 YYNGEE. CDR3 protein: CASSVGVSGEGEQYF. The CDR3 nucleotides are TGTGCCAGCAGCGTAGGAGTTAGCGGGGAAGGGGAGCAGTACTTC.

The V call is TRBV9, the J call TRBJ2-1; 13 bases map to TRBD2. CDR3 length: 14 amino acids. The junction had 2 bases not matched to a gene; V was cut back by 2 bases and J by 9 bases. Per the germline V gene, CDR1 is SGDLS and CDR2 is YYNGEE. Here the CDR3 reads CASSVRTSGSEQFF. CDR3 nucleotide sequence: TGTGCCAGCAGCGTTAGGACTAGCGGGAGTGAGCAGTTCTTC.

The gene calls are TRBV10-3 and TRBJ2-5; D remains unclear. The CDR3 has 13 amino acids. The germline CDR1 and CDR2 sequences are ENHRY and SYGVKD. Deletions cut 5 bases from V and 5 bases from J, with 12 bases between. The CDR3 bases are TGTGCCATCAGTCACAACAGTTGGGAGACCCAGTACTTC. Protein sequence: CAISHNSWETQYF.

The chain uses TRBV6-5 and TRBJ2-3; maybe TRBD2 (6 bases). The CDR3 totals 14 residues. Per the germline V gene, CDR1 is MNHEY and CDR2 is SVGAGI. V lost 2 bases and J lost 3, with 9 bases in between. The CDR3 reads CASSYGDLTDTQYF. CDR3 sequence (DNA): TGTGCCAGCAGTTACGGGGACTTAACAGATACGCAGTATTTT.

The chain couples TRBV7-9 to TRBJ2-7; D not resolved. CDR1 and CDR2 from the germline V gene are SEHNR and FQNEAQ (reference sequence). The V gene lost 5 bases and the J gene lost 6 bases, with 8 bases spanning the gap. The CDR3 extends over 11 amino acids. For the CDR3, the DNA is TGTGCCAGCAGCCCGGCGGCCGAGCAGTACTTC. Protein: CASSPAAEQYF.

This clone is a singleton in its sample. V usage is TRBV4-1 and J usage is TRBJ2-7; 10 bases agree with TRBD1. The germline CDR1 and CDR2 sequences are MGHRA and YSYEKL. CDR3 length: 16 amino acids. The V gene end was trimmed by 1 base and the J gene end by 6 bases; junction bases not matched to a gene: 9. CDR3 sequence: CASSQVQLGQGVEQYF. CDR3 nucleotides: TGCGCCAGCAGCCAAGTCCAACTAGGACAGGGGGTCGAGCAGTACTTC.

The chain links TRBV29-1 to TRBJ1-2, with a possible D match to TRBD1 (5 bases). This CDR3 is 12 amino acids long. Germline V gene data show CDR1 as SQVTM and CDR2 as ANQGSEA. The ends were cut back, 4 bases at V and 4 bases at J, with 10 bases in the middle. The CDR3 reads CSVGDSGYGYTF. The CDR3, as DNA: TGCAGCGTTGGTGACAGTGGCTATGGCTACACCTTC. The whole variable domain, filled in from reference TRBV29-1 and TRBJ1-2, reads SAVISQKPSRDICQRGTSLTIQCQVDSQVTMMFWYRQQPGQSLTLIATANQGSEATYESGFVIDKFPISRPNLTFSTLTVSNMSPEDSSIYLCSVGDSGYGYTFGSGTRLTVV.

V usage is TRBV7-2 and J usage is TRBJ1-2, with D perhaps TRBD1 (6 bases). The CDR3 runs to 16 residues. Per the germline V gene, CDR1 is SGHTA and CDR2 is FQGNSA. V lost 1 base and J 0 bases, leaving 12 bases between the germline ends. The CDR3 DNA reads TGTGCCAGCAGCTTAGGACCGACAGGATCTAACTATGGCTACACCTTC. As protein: CASSLGPTGSNYGYTF.

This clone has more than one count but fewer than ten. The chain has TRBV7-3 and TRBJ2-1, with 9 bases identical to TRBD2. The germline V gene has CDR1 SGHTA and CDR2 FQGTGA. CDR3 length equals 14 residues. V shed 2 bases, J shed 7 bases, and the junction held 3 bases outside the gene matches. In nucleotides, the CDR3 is TGTGCCAGCAGCTTAGCGGGAGGGGCGAATGAGCAGTTCTTC. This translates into CASSLAGGANEQFF.

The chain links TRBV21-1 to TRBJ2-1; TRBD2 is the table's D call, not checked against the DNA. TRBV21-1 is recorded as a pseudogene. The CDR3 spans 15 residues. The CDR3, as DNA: TGTGCCAGCAGCAAAGGAGAGGTCAAAAGCAATGAGCAGTTCTTC. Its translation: CASSKGEVKSNEQFF.